These 14 T cell receptor beta chains were sequenced from one sample in a study of T cell clonality in common variable immunodeficiency. Produced via immunoSEQ multiplex PCR; TCRdb's table is partial and in-frame only. The repertoire consists of tens of thousands of clones, none detected only once. Sequencing used peripheral blood mononuclear cells. The receptors were sampled from a person aged 18 to 75 in good health.

Only a few counts were recorded for this clone. Coverage ceases 3 residues before the CDR3 finishes, and the germline J gene fills in the end. This rearrangement joins TRBV11-2 to TRBJ2-5; TRBD2 might be the D (5 bases). Germline-derived CDR1 and CDR2 are SGHAT and FQNNGV. The V and J ends lost 0 bases and 2 bases respectively, with 10 bases between them. The CDR3 is made up of 15 amino acids. The CDR3 sequence is CASSLDFTGQETQYF. The part of the CDR3 DNA that was read is TGTGCCAGCAGCTTAGATTTTACGGGGCAAGAGACC.

In this sample, this clone turned up many times. Read coverage stops 3 residues before the CDR3 terminus; the germline J gene supplies the remainder. The V call is TRBV30, the J call TRBJ1-1; 7 bases align to TRBD1. The germline V gene encodes CDR1 GTSNPN and CDR2 SVGIG (reference sequence). The CDR3 spans 13 residues. After removal of 3 bases from V and 4 bases from J, the junction contained 5 bases not matched to a gene. The CDR3 bases that were read are TGTGCCTGGAGCCGGGACAGACTCACTGAA. Protein: CAWSRDRLTE. The whole CDR3 sequence reads CAWSRDRLTEAFF.

The sample holds many counts of this clone. The read finishes 3 residues shy of the CDR3 end, and the germline J gene is used to complete it. This rearrangement joins TRBV7-3 to TRBJ2-2, with D unresolved. This CDR3 has 13 residues. The germline CDR1 and CDR2 sequences are SGHTA and FQGTGA. CDR3 sequence: CASSLSGLGELFF. The sequenced part of the CDR3 DNA is TGTGCCAGCAGCTTATCCGGCCTAGGTGAG.

This clone was recorded many times. The sequenced fragment ends 3 residues before the CDR3 boundary, so the rest is inferred from the germline J gene. This sequence joins TRBV7-3 and TRBJ2-1, with D tentatively TRBD2 (6 bases). The CDR3 is 17 residues long. Germline CDR1 reads SGHTA; CDR2 reads FQGTGA. Trimming removed 3 bases from V and 0 bases from J, with 15 bases in between. This CDR3 reads CASSLKSGPSSYNEQFF. The DNA read from the CDR3 is TGTGCCAGCAGCTTGAAAAGCGGGCCTAGCTCCTACAATGAG.

This clone was counted only a few times. The read ends 3 residues before the CDR3 terminus; that terminus is restored from the germline J gene. The genes are TRBV20-1 and TRBJ2-1; D remains ambiguous. V lost 3 bases and J lost 9, with 12 bases in between. In germline, CDR1 is DFQATT, CDR2 SNEGSKA (reference sequence). The CDR3 is 12 residues long. The CDR3 protein is CSASSSTGEQFF. CDR3 DNA (partial): TGCAGTGCTAGTTCTAGTACGGGTGAG.

The sample holds many counts of this clone. CDR3 sequence: CASSPRGINEKLFF. The CDR3 bases that were read are TGTGCCAGTAGCCCCCGGGGGATCAATGAAAAA. The chain links TRBV19 to TRBJ1-4; maybe TRBD1 (5 bases). Read coverage stops 3 residues before the CDR3 terminus; the germline J gene supplies the remainder. Germline CDR1 LNHDA, CDR2 SQIVND (reference sequence). The CDR3 spans 14 residues. V lost 6 bases to trimming and J lost 5 bases, with 13 bases between them.

This clone has ten or more counts. The missing CDR3 end, 3 residues past where the read stops, is filled in from the germline J gene. The gene calls are TRBV5-6 and TRBJ1-1; perhaps TRBD1 as D (5 bases). The CDR3 totals 14 residues. The V and J ends lost 1 base and 4 bases respectively, with 11 bases between them. The germline CDR1 and CDR2 sequences are SGHDT and YYEEEE. Partial CDR3 DNA: TGTGCCAGCAGCTTGACCAGGGAGCGCACTGAA. Amino acids: CASSLTRERTE. The complete CDR3 sequence is CASSLTRERTEAFF. Variable domain in full (rest from reference TRBV5-6 and TRBJ1-1): DAGVTQSPTHLIKTRGQQVTLRCSPKSGHDTVSWYQQALGQGPQFIFQYYEEEERQRGNFPDRFSGHQFPNYSSELNVNALLLGDSALYLCASSLTRERTEAFFGQGTRLTVV.

This clone was seen at least ten times. The read stops 3 residues short of the end of the CDR3; the missing end is completed from the germline J gene. The chain joins TRBV5-1 to TRBJ2-1, with D hard to call. Germline V gene sequence: CDR1 SGHRS, CDR2 YFSETQ. Trimming removed 1 base at V and 8 bases at J, with 13 bases between. The CDR3 runs 14 residues. The sequenced part of the CDR3 DNA is TGCGCCAGCAGCTTGTCGGTAGTCCCCGATGAG. As protein: CASSLSVVPDE. The full-length CDR3 reads as CASSLSVVPDEQFF.

This clone was picked up many times. The missing CDR3 end, 3 residues past where the read stops, is filled in from the germline J gene. V usage is TRBV19 and J usage is TRBJ1-1; D unresolved. The germline V gene encodes CDR1 LNHDA and CDR2 SQIVND (reference sequence). The ends were cut back, 9 bases at V and 6 bases at J, with 17 bases in the middle. The CDR3 has 13 amino acids. The part of the CDR3 DNA that was read is TGTGCCAGCGCATCGGGGAGTTTGGCTGAA. It translates to CASASGSLAE. In full, the CDR3 is CASASGSLAEAFF.

This clone was counted at least ten times. CDR3: CASSFRYTDTQYF. The part of the CDR3 DNA that was read is TGTGCCAGCAGCTTCCGGTACACAGATACG. This chain joins TRBV5-6 and TRBJ2-3; D is ambiguous. The read terminates 3 residues ahead of where the CDR3 ends, so the germline J gene completes it. Per germline, CDR1 SGHDT and CDR2 YYEEEE. The CDR3 totals 13 residues. V was shortened by 2 bases and J by 2 bases, with 6 bases between the two germline ends.

This clone was recorded many times. A much larger clone lies one base from this, so it may be a read error. The CDR3 region is CASSLWGGTEAFF. The covered CDR3 bases are TGTGCCAGCAGCTTATGGGGGGGCACTGAA. The rearrangement links TRBV7-3 to TRBJ1-1, with a tentative D call TRBD1 (5 bases). The read ends 3 residues shy of where the CDR3 ends; the end is completed using the germline J gene. The CDR3 loop spans 13 amino acids. Trimming left V 2 bases short and J 4 bases short, with 8 bases between. The germline gives CDR1 SGHTA, CDR2 FQGTGA.

This clone showed up many times. The read falls 3 residues short of the CDR3 end, and the missing part is taken from the germline J gene. The chain has TRBV2 and TRBJ2-2; TRBD2 agrees at 13 bases. CDR1 is SNHLY and CDR2 is FYNNEI in the germline V gene. The V segment lost 4 bases and the J segment 7 bases; nucleotides outside the gene matches: 9. This CDR3 has 17 residues. Incomplete CDR3 DNA: TGTGCCAGCAGTGGTACGACTAGCGGGAGGTTCGGCGGGGAG. It specifies CASSGTTSGRFGGE. The whole CDR3 protein reads CASSGTTSGRFGGELFF. The full variable domain, completed using reference TRBV2 and TRBJ2-2, is EPEVTQTPSHQVTQMGQEVILRCVPISNHLYFYWYRQILGQKVEFLVSFYNNEISEKSEIFDDQFSVERPDGSNFTLKIRSTKLEDSAMYFCASSGTTSGRFGGELFFGEGSRLTVL.

The table lists this clone with many counts. The CDR3 goes on 3 residues after the read ends, and that part is filled in from the germline J gene. This chain uses TRBV7-3 with TRBJ2-3, with TRBD2 matching over 8 bases. The CDR3 spans 18 residues. Germline V gene data show CDR1 as SGHTA and CDR2 as FQGTGA. V trimming: 4 bases; J trimming: 1 base; junction bases outside the gene matches: 13. Incomplete CDR3 DNA: TGTGCCAGCAGCTCCGCCAGCGGGAGAGTACTTCGCACAGATACG. This encodes CASSSASGRVLRTDT. The entire CDR3 is CASSSASGRVLRTDTQYF.

This clone was picked up many times. The DNA ends 3 residues before the CDR3 does, and the rest of the CDR3 is filled in from the germline J gene. The rearrangement joins TRBV30 to TRBJ2-7; D gene unclear. V shed 7 bases and J shed 1 base, with 11 bases lying between them. CDR1 and CDR2 from the germline V gene are GTSNPN and SVGIG (reference sequence). This CDR3 contains 12 residues. The CDR3 protein is CAYAPGSYEQYF. The sequenced CDR3 bases are TGTGCCTACGCGCCAGGATCCTACGAG. Supplemented by reference TRBV30 and TRBJ2-7, the full variable domain reads SQTIHQWPATLVQPVGSPLSLECTVEGTSNPNLYWYRQAAGRGLQLLFYSVGIGQISSEVPQNLSASRPQDRQFILSSKKLLLSDSGFYLCAYAPGSYEQYFGPGTRLTVT.